The source of this T cell receptor (beta chain) is a study of beta chain features in type 1 diabetes. The V segment lost 6 bases and the J segment 0 bases; nucleotides outside the gene matches: 2. Germline CDR1 MGHRA, CDR2 YSYEKL. The CDR3 is 14 amino acids. As for this clone: Its specificity is not known.

Overall study findings and caveats: Shortening that was moderate but significant affected the TCRB CDR3s of Type 1 diabetes patients in all four CD4+ subsets.

The isolated RNA, all of it, was reverse transcribed, so expressed TCRB transcripts were what got sequenced. Clones were sequenced by immunoSEQ multiplex PCR, and TCRdb holds only the in-frame ones, with some missing. This sample has hundreds of thousands of clones, with roughly 12% found just once. Material: naive CD4+ T cells from blood. This sequence joins TRBV4-1 and TRBJ1-2; 9 bases line up with TRBD1. The source is a man aged 18 to 29 with type 1 diabetes. Here the CDR3 DNA reads TGCGCCAGCAGGGGACAGGGCGCTAACTATGGCTACACCTTC. Its protein is CASRGQGANYGYTF.